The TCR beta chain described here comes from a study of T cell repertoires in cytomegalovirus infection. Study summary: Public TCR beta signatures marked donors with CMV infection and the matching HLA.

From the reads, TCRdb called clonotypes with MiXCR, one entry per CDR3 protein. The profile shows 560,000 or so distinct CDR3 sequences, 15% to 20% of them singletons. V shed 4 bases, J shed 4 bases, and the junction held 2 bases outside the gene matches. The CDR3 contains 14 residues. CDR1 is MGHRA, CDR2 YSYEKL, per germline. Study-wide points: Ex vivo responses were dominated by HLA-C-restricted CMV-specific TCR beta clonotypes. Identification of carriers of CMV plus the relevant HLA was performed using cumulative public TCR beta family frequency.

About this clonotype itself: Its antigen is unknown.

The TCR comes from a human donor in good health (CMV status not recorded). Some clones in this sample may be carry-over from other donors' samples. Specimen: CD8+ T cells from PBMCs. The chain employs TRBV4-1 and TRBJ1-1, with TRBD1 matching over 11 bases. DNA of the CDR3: TGCGCCAGCAGCCGGGACAGGGGGGGCACTGAAGCTTTCTTT. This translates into CASSRDRGGTEAFF.